This T cell receptor (beta chain) was captured by sequencing in a study of blood T cell repertoires in COVID-19. CDR1 and CDR2 from the germline V gene are MDHEN and SYDVKM. V dropped 2 bases and J dropped 5; count of bases not matched to a gene: 10. The CDR3 covers 16 residues. Original processing notes: Amplification of reference gene primers was used by the study to estimate nucleated cell counts. Some clones are missing from TCRdb's copy, which holds only in-frame ones; the method was immunoSEQ multiplex PCR. For V, J and clone size, that table is used; D and trimming come from the DNA. The table lists almost 200,000 clones, over 80% of them singletons, with approximately 0.99% in the top ten. Enrollment of patients from Seattle took place during active infection, with longitudinal follow-up.

The V and J genes are TRBV28 and TRBJ2-5, with TRBD2 identical over 8 bases. The TCR sequence derives from a man aged 55 to 70 with COVID-19, enrolled during active disease. The sequenced material came from peripheral blood. The CDR3 nucleotides are TGTGCCAGCAGTTTACGATCACGGGGGGGAATGGAGACCCAGTACTTC. It yields the protein CASSLRSRGGMETQYF.